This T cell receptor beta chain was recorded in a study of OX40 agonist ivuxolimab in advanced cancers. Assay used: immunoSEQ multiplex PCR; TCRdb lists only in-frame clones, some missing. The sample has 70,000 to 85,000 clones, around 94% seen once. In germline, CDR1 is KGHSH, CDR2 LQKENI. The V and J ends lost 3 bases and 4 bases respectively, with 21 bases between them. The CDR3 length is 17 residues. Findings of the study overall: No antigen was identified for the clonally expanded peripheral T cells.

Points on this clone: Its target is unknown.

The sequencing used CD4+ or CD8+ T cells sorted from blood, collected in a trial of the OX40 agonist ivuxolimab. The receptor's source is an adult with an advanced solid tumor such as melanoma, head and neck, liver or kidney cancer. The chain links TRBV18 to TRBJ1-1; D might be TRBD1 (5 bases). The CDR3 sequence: CASSPPGLRGRGTEAFF. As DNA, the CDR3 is TGTGCCAGCTCACCTCCAGGACTAAGGGGACGGGGCACTGAAGCTTTCTTT.